This T cell receptor beta chain was recovered during a study of cytomegalovirus exposure and HLA in healthy donors. Germline-derived CDR1 and CDR2 are SGHTA and FQGNSA. The CDR3 extends over 16 amino acids. The junction had 4 bases not matched to a gene; V was cut back by 0 bases and J by 3 bases. Study observations and caveats: Later on, an analysis showed TCR association rates differing by HLA locus, with DRB1 the most and HLA-C the fewest. It was reported that the classifier diagnosed cytomegalovirus status with high specificity and sensitivity in both the original and validation cohorts.

Details on this clone: Its antigen is unidentified.

PCR amplification relied on 60 Vbeta primers (plus 13 Jbeta primers). TCRdb's table, derived via immunoSEQ multiplex PCR, lists solely in-frame clones and lacks some. Among more than 150,000 clones listed, around 80% were seen once. This chain connects TRBV7-2 to TRBJ1-4; 7 positions match TRBD1. Input material: PBMCs. This receptor was obtained from a woman aged 25 to 39 in good health and CMV-seropositive. The CDR3 coding sequence is TGTGCCAGCAGCTTAGCTACAGGGGTTCCTAATGAAAAACTGTTTTTT. Encoded protein: CASSLATGVPNEKLFF.